This passage covers 20 T cell receptor beta chains from one sample sequenced in a study of identical twins. Using its own MiXCR run on the 5' RACE reads, TCRdb lists one record per CDR3 protein. In the table there are 250,000 to 350,000 distinct CDR3 sequences, less than 9% of which are singletons. The sample also formed part of further work on yellow fever vaccine responses in identical twins.

Sequencing was performed on memory (CD45RO+) T cells sorted from blood. Receptors were obtained from a woman aged 18-29 years in good health.

This clonotype showed up many times. V and J are TRBV5-1 and TRBJ2-2; D call uncertain. The CDR3 contains 15 residues. V dropped 0 bases and J dropped 2 bases, with 8 bases sitting between them. Per germline, CDR1 SGHRS and CDR2 YFSETQ. CDR3 sequence reads: CASSLVGSNTGELFF. For the CDR3, the DNA is TGCGCCAGCAGCTTGGTGGGCAGTAACACCGGGGAGCTGTTTTTT. Complete variable domain (other parts from reference TRBV5-1 and TRBJ2-2): KAGVTQTPRYLIKTRGQQVTLSCSPISGHRSVSWYQQTPGQGLQFLFEYFSETQRNKGNFPGRFSGRQFSNSRSEMNVSTLELGDSALYLCASSLVGSNTGELFFGEGSRLTVL.

This clonotype was recorded many times. The chain uses TRBV5-1 and TRBJ2-1, with D perhaps matching TRBD2 (5 bases). Germline V lookup: CDR1 SGHRS, CDR2 YFSETQ. V lost 1 base to trimming and J lost 9 bases, with 11 bases between them. The CDR3 covers 13 residues. The CDR3 nucleotides are TGCGCCAGCAGCTTGTACCTTGAGGGTGAGCAGTTCTTC. The encoded protein is CASSLYLEGEQFF.

This clonotype was recorded many times. This chain connects TRBV6-1 to TRBJ1-6; TRBD1 might be the D (5 bases). This CDR3 region has 15 residues. CDR1 and CDR2 (germline): MNHNS, SASEGT. Trimming cost V 1 base and J 4 bases, with 8 bases left between them. DNA of the CDR3: TGTGCCAGCAGTGAAGGGGGCAGATATAATTCACCCCTCCACTTT. Its translation: CASSEGGRYNSPLHF.

The sample holds many counts of this clonotype. V usage is TRBV29-1 and J usage is TRBJ1-2; a weak D match, TRBD1 (5 bases). Germline V CDR1 and CDR2: SQVTM, ANQGSEA. There are 12 residues in the CDR3. The germline V and J ends were trimmed by 4 bases and 8 bases, with 14 bases remaining between them. CDR3 loop: CSVVGRERGYTF. As DNA, the CDR3 is TGCAGCGTTGTGGGCAGGGAGAGAGGCTACACCTTC.

This chain connects TRBV28 to TRBJ2-4; a weak D match, TRBD1 (6 bases). CDR1 is MDHEN, CDR2 SYDVKM, per germline. The length of the CDR3 is 14 residues. Trimming stripped 7 bases from V and 7 bases from J, with 17 bases between. This chain's CDR3 is CASTDRGGLNIQYF. The CDR3 DNA follows: TGTGCCAGCACCGACCGAGGGGGTTTGAACATTCAGTACTTC.

This clonotype occurred many times. The rearrangement joins TRBV3-1 to TRBJ1-1; a weak D match, TRBD1 (6 bases). CDR3 length equals 13 residues. Trimming left V 4 bases short and J 7 bases short, with 13 bases between. From germline, CDR1 is LGHDT and CDR2 YNNKEL (reference sequence). The DNA for the CDR3 is TGTGCCAGCAGCCCCCCGGGGGGCCATGAAGCTTTCTTT. Protein: CASSPPGGHEAFF.

This clonotype has just a few counts. The chain recombines TRBV20-1 with TRBJ1-6; 8 nucleotides line up with TRBD1. The CDR3 contains 13 residues. Germline V gene lookup returns CDR1 DFQATT and CDR2 SNEGSKA (reference sequence). CDR3 sequence: CSPGTGYISPLHF. CDR3 DNA: TGCAGCCCCGGGACAGGTTATATCTCACCCCTCCACTTT.

As to this clonotype: Germline and junction disagree at one end, which may indicate a read error. The CDR3 loop reads CASRRTSGGGDYIEQFF. CDR3 nucleotide sequence: TGTGCCAGCAGAAGGACTAGCGGGGGCGGTGACTACATTGAGCAGTTCTTC. The J gene is TRBJ2-1, the V gene TRBV6-1, with 13 bases fitting TRBD2. Germline V gene data show CDR1 as MNHNS and CDR2 as SASEGT. The CDR3 has 17 amino acids.

This clonotype was recorded many times. The chain couples TRBV12-3 or TRBV12-4 to TRBJ2-3; D not certain. The CDR3 consists of 13 residues. V shed 4 bases and J shed 2 bases, with 7 bases lying between them. The CDR3 is CASSSGFTDTQYF. In DNA form, the CDR3 reads TGTGCCAGCAGTTCTGGCTTCACAGATACGCAGTATTTT.

The genes are TRBV19 and TRBJ2-2; D not resolved. Per the germline V gene, CDR1 is LNHDA and CDR2 is SQIVND (reference sequence). The CDR3 covers 12 residues. V was pared by 7 bases and J by 7 bases, with 10 bases between. CDR3: CASTRPRGELFF. CDR3 nucleotide sequence: TGTGCCAGTACCCGGCCTCGCGGGGAGCTGTTTTTT. The full variable domain, rest sourced from reference TRBV19 and TRBJ2-2, is DGGITQSPKYLFRKEGQNVTLSCEQNLNHDAMYWYRQDPGQGLRLIYYSQIVNDFQKGDIAEGYSVSREKKESFPLTVTSAQKNPTAFYLCASTRPRGELFFGEGSRLTVL.

There are many counts of this clonotype. This chain uses TRBV18 with TRBJ2-7; D unresolved. Trimming stripped 0 bases from V and 2 bases from J, with 8 bases between. This CDR3 has 14 residues. Germline V lookup: CDR1 KGHSH, CDR2 LQKENI. Here the CDR3 reads CASSPPSGTYEQYF. The CDR3 nucleotides are TGTGCCAGCTCACCACCGTCAGGCACCTACGAGCAGTACTTC. The entire variable domain, with the rest obtained from reference TRBV18 and TRBJ2-7, is as follows: NAGVMQNPRHLVRRRGQEARLRCSPMKGHSHVYWYRQLPEEGLKFMVYLQKENIIDESGMPKERFSAEFPKEGPSILRIQQVVRGDSAAYFCASSPPSGTYEQYFGPGTRLTVT.

This clonotype was seen a few times. This chain links TRBV9 with TRBJ1-5; D is ambiguous. Germline-derived CDR1 and CDR2 are SGDLS and YYNGEE. Trimming shortened V by 5 bases and J by 5 bases, and 17 bases separated the two germline ends. The CDR3 is made up of 15 amino acids. The CDR3 DNA reads TGTGCCAGCAGTTTTATACCCATTGAGTATCAGCCCCAGCATTTT. Translation: CASSFIPIEYQPQHF.

This chain connects TRBV20-1 to TRBJ1-2; D may be TRBD1 (5 bases). CDR3 length: 13 residues. Per the germline V gene, CDR1 is DFQATT and CDR2 is SNEGSKA (reference sequence). V lost 5 bases and J 3 bases, leaving 13 bases between the germline ends. The CDR3 region is CSAGGGSDYGYTF. The CDR3 bases are TGCAGTGCTGGCGGGGGGTCCGACTATGGCTACACCTTC.

This clonotype was found a few times. The chain uses TRBV3-1 and TRBJ2-1; 8 positions agree with TRBD2. Germline V gene sequence: CDR1 LGHDT, CDR2 YNNKEL (reference sequence). V lost 0 bases to trimming and J lost 7 bases; unmatched junction nucleotides: 8. The CDR3 is made up of 16 amino acids. CDR3 protein: CASSQDRSGGQNEQFF. CDR3 nucleotide sequence: TGTGCCAGCAGCCAAGATCGATCGGGGGGGCAAAATGAGCAGTTCTTC.

This clonotype was seen many times. The V gene is TRBV28, the J gene TRBJ2-5, with D uncertain. Trimming took 11 bases from V and 1 from J, leaving 17 bases between them. The V gene's germline CDR1 is MDHEN and CDR2 SYDVKM. CDR3 length equals 14 residues. The CDR3 reads CASGRPLTQETQYF. CDR3 bases: TGTGCCTCCGGACGGCCCTTGACCCAAGAGACCCAGTACTTC.

This clonotype was recorded many times. CDR3 nucleotide sequence: TGCTGTTTCAGGGGGCGTGATAGAGAGACCCAGTACTTC. As protein: CCFRGRDRETQYF. The chain uses TRBV29-1 and TRBJ2-5; TRBD1 matches at 8 bases. The CDR3 is 13 residues long. Per the germline V gene, CDR1 is SQVTM and CDR2 is ANQGSEA. The variable domain in full, completed from reference TRBV29-1 and TRBJ2-5, reads SAVISQKPSRDICQRGTSLTIQCQVDSQVTMMFWYRQQPGQSLTLIATANQGSEATYESGFVIDKFPISRPNLTFSTLTVSNMSPEDSSIYLCCFRGRDRETQYFGPGTRLLVL.

In this sample, this clonotype turned up many times. J is TRBJ2-3 and V is TRBV20-1, with 9 positions matching TRBD2. J lost 6 bases, V lost 3 bases, and 7 bases had no gene match. Germline lookup yields CDR1 DFQATT and CDR2 SNEGSKA (reference sequence). There are 14 residues in the CDR3. CDR3 bases: TGCAGTGCTAGGTTTGCGGGGGGGTCGGATACGCAGTATTTT. Translating it yields CSARFAGGSDTQYF.

This chain joins TRBV5-5 and TRBJ2-7; 12 nucleotides align to TRBD1. V dropped 0 bases and J dropped 2; count of bases not matched to a gene: 3. This CDR3 has 16 amino acids. Germline V CDR1 and CDR2: SGHKS, YYEKEE (reference sequence). The DNA of the CDR3 is TGTGCCAGCAGCTTGGGGGGACAGGGGGCGGCCTACGAGCAGTACGTC. Its protein product is CASSLGGQGAAYEQYV.

The sample holds many counts of this clonotype. The J gene is TRBJ2-2, the V gene TRBV12-3 or TRBV12-4; the D gene is possibly TRBD1 (6 bases). The CDR3 covers 15 residues. The V gene lost 3 bases and the J gene lost 4 bases, with 12 bases spanning the gap. The CDR3 coding sequence is TGTGCCAGCAGTTTCGGGCAGGGGTTCACCGGGGAGCTGTTTTTT. As protein: CASSFGQGFTGELFF.

This clonotype was seen a few times. The rearrangement links TRBV29-1 to TRBJ2-5; 9 nucleotides line up with TRBD1. The germline gives CDR1 SQVTM, CDR2 ANQGSEA. The CDR3 totals 13 residues. V dropped 6 bases and J dropped 5; count of bases not matched to a gene: 7. The CDR3: CSVPGQGRETQYF. Written as DNA, the CDR3 is TGCAGCGTACCGGGACAGGGTAGGGAGACCCAGTACTTC. The variable domain in full, completed from reference TRBV29-1 and TRBJ2-5, reads SAVISQKPSRDICQRGTSLTIQCQVDSQVTMMFWYRQQPGQSLTLIATANQGSEATYESGFVIDKFPISRPNLTFSTLTVSNMSPEDSSIYLCSVPGQGRETQYFGPGTRLLVL.